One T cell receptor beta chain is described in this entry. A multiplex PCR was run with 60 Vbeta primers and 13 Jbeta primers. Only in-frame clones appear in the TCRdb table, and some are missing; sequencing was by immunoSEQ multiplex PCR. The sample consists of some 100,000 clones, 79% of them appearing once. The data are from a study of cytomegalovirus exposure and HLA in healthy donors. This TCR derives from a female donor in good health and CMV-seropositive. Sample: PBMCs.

The CDR3 here is CASSPTGTSGHNEQFF. As DNA, the CDR3 is TGCGCCAGCAGCCCAACGGGGACTAGCGGCCACAATGAGCAGTTCTTC. The chain recombines TRBV4-1 with TRBJ2-1; TRBD2 aligns across 11 bases. In germline, CDR1 is MGHRA, CDR2 YSYEKL. The CDR3 is 16 residues long. J gave up 5 bases and V 4 bases, and 7 bases lay outside the gene matches.